Listed below are T cell receptor beta chains from one sample, sequenced in a study of T cells expressing NK-cell markers. TCRdb reprocessed the 5' RACE reads and reports one entry per CDR3 protein, with no DNA. The ten most abundant clones cover about 0.4% of a sample with 200,000 to 300,000 distinct CDR3 sequences. What was sequenced was blood T cells: a sorted CD56 or NKG2C T cell subset, CD4+ or CD8+ T cells, or bulk PBMC T cells (not recorded which). The origin of the receptors is a man between 18 and 35 years old in good health. CDR3s include the opening cysteine and the closing phenylalanine or tryptophan.

TRBJ2-1 | TRBV12-3/TRBV12-4 | CAMAGAIYNEQFF
TRBJ2-3 | TRBV6-1 | CASKSGGGGTDTQYF
TRBJ1-1 | TRBV19 | CASSGWTGGITEAFF
TRBJ2-3 | TRBV20-1 | CSASVGGPKDTQYF
TRBJ1-1 | TRBV5-6 | CASSRERTGASGAFF
TRBJ1-1 | TRBV6-1 | CASNRAADTEAFF
TRBJ2-1 | TRBV20-1 | CSARKTGTGISNEQFF
TRBJ2-7 | TRBV3-1 | CASGRYPTISSYEQYF
TRBJ1-3 | TRBV3-1 | CASTPSVRQTGNTIYF
TRBJ2-1 | TRBV24-1 | CATSDFPQFDNEQFF
TRBJ1-1 | TRBV20-1 | CSVVGASDTEAFF
TRBJ1-2 | TRBV29-1 | CSVDSGQGASGYTF
TRBJ2-3 | TRBV5-6 | CASSIGTADTQYF
TRBJ2-7 | TRBV12-3/TRBV12-4 | CASSFWNADYEQYF
TRBJ2-7 | TRBV3-1 | CASSQEDLYRDLSSSAYEQYF
TRBJ2-5 | TRBV11-2 | CASSFNRAAETQYF
TRBJ1-1 | TRBV29-1 | CSVAEQGGTEAFF
TRBJ2-1 | TRBV12-3/TRBV12-4 | CASSLRQGFEQFF
TRBJ2-1 | TRBV3-1 | CASSQGLAEYNEQFF
TRBJ2-1 | TRBV5-4 | CASSLGTGRNEQFF
TRBJ1-5 | TRBV7-2 | CASSSGDLQPQHF
TRBJ2-1 | TRBV7-9 | CNVAGGPEEQFF
TRBJ1-1 | TRBV5-6 | CASSLRTLDAFF
TRBJ2-1 | TRBV27 | CASTSTGRREQFF
TRBJ2-5 | TRBV20-1 | CSASRGQGWEETQYF
TRBJ2-3 | TRBV7-6 | CASSLAETLHTDTQYF
TRBJ2-6 | TRBV25-1 | CASSHSSSGANVLTF
TRBJ2-1 | TRBV20-1 | CSAIWARGNEQFF
TRBJ1-4 | TRBV14 | CASSQEARTGKLFF
TRBJ1-5 | TRBV19 | CASRKSDRGSKQPQHF
TRBJ1-4 | TRBV5-4 | CASSLGGRGDELFF
TRBJ1-5 | TRBV12-3/TRBV12-4 | CASSAEGGHQPQHF
TRBJ2-3 | TRBV12-3/TRBV12-4 | CASSLTRSTDTQYF
TRBJ2-1 | TRBV27 | CASRIGGTSGYNEQFF
TRBJ2-5 | TRBV12-3/TRBV12-4 | CASSLSPLGTSRTQYF
TRBJ2-1 | TRBV20-1 | CSARDPSQVAYNEQFF
TRBJ2-4 | TRBV20-1 | CSAREWGESKNIQYF
TRBJ1-1 | TRBV20-1 | CSARVAGGLSTEAFF
TRBJ2-7 | TRBV19 | CASSMIAGPLSYEQYF